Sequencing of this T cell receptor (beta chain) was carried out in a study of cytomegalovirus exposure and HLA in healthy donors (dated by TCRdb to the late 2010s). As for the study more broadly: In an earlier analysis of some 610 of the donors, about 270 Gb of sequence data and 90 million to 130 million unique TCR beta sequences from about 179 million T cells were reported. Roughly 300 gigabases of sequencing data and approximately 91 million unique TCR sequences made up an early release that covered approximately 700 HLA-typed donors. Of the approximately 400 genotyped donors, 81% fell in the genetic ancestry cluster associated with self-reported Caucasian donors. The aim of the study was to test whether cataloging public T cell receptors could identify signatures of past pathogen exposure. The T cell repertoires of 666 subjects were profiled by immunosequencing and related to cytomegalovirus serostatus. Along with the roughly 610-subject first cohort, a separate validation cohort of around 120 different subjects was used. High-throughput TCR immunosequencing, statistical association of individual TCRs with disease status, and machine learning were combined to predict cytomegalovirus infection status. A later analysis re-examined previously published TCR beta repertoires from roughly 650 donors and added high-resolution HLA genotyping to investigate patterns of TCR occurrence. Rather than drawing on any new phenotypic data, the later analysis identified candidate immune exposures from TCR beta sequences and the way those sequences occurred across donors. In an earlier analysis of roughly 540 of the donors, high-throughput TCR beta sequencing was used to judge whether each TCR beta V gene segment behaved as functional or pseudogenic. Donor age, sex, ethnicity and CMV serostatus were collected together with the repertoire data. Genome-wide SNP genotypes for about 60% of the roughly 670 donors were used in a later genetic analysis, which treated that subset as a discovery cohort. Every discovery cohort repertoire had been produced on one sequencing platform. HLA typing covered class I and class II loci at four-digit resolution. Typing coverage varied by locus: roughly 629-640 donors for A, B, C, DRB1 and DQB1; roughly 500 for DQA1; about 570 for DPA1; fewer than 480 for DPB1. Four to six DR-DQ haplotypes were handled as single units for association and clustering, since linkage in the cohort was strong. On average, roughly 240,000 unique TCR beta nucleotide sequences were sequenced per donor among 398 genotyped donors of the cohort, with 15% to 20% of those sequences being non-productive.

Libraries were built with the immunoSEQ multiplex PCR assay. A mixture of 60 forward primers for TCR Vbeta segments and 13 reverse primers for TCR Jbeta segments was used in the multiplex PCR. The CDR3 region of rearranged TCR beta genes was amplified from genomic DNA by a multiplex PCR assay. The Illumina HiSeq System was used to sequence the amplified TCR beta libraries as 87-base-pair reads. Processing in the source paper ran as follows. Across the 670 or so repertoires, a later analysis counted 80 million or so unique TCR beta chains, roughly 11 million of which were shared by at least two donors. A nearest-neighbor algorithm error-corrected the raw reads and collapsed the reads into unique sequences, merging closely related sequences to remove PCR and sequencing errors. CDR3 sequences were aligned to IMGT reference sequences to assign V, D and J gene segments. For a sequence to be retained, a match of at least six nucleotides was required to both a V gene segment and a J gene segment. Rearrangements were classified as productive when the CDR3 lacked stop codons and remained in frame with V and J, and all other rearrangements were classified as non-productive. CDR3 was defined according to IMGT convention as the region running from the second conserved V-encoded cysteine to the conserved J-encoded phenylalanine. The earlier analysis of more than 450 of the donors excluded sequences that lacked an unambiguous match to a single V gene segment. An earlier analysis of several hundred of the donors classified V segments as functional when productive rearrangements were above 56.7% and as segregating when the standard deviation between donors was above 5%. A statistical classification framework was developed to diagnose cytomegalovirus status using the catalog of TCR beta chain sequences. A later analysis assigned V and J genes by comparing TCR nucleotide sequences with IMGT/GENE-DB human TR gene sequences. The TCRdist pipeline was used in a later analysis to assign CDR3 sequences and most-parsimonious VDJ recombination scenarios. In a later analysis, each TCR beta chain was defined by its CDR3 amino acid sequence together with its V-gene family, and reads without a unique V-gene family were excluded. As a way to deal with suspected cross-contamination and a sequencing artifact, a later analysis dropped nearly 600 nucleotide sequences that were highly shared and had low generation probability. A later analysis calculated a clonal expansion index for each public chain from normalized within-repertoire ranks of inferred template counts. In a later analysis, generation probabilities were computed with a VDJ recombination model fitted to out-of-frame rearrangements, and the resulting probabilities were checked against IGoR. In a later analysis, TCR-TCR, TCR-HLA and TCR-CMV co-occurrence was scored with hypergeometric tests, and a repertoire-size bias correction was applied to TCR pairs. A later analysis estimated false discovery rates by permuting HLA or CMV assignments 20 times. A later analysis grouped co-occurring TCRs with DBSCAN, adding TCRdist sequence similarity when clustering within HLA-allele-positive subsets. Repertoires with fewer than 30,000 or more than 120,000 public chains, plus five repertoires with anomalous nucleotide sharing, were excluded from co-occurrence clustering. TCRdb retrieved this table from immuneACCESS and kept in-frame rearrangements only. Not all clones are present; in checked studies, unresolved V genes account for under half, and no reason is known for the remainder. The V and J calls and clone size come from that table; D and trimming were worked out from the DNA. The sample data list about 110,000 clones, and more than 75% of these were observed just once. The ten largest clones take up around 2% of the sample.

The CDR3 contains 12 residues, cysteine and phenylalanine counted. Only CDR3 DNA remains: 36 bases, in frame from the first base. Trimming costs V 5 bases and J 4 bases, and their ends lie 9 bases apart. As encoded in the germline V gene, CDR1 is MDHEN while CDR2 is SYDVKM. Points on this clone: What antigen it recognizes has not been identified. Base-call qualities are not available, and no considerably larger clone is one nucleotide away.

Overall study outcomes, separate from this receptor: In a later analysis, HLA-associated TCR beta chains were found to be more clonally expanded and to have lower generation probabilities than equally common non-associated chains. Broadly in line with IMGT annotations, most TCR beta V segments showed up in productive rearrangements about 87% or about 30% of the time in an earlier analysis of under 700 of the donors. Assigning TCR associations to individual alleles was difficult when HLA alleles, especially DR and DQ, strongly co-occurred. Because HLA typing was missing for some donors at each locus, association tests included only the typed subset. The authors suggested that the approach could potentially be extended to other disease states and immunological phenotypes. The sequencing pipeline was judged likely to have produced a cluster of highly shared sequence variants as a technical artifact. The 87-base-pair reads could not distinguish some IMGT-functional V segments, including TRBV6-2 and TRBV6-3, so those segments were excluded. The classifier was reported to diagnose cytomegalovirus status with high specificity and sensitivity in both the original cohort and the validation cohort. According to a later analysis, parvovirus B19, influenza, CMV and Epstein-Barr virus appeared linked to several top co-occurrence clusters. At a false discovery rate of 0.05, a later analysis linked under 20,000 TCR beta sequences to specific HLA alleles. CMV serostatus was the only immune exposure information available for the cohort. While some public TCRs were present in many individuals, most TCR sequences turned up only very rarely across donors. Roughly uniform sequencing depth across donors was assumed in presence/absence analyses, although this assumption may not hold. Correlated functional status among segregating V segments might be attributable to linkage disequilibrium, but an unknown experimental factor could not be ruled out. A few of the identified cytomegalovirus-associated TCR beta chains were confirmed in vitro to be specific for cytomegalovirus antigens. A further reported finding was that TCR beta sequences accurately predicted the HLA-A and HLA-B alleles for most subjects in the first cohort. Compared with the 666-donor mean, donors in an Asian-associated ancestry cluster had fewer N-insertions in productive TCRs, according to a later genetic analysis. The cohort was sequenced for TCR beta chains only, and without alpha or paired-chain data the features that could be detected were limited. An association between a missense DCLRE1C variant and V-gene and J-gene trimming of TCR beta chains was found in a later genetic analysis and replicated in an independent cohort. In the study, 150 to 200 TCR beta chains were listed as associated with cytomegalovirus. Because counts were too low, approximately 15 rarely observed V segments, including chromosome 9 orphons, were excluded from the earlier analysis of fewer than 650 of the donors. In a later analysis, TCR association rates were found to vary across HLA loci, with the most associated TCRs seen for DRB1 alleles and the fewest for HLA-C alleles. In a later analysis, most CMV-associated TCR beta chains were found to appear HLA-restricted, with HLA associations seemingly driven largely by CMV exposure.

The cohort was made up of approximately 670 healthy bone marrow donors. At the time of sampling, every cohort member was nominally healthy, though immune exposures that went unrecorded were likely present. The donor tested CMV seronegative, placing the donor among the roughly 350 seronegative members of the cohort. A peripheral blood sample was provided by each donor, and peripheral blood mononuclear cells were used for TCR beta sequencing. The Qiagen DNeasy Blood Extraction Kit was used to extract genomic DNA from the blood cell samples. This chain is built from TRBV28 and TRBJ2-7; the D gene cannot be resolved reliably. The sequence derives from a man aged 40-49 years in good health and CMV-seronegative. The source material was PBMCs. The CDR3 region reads CASSPESYEQYF. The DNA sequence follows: TGTGCCAGCAGTCCCGAGTCTTACGAGCAGTACTTC.